These 9 T cell receptor beta chains share one sample of origin, sequenced in a study of low-dose radiotherapy and immunotherapy resistance in tumors. Noted time point: before trial treatment. Primers used for first-strand cDNA, a TRAV- and TRBV-specific set, covered both alpha and beta chains. For amplifying TCRs, the PCR ran for 15 to 20 cycles with Phusion, which was used together with a constant-region primer and the adapter on the V primers. TCRdb used MiXCR to reprocess the reads, holding one entry per CDR3 protein. The table shows around 69,000 distinct CDR3 sequences, with more than 25% occurring only once. The sample here was PBMCs, taken before treatment. The receptors shown here come from a female donor with ovarian cancer.

V usage is TRBV20-1 and J usage is TRBJ1-5, with D hard to call. Between the trimmed V and J ends, which lost 3 bases and 2 bases, there was a span of 14 bases. This CDR3 spans 15 amino acids. Germline V gene lookup returns CDR1 DFQATT and CDR2 SNEGSKA (reference sequence). CDR3 residues: CSASPARVGNQPQHF. In nucleotides, the CDR3 is TGCAGTGCTAGTCCGGCCCGGGTGGGCAATCAGCCCCAGCATTTT.

This sequence joins TRBV24-1 and TRBJ2-3; D is unclear. V was clipped by 9 bases and J by 7 bases, with 10 bases between them. CDR1 and CDR2 from the germline V gene are KGHDR and SFDVKD. The length of the CDR3 is 11 residues. DNA for the CDR3: TGTGCCACCGGCAGCGAGAATACGCAGTATTTT. Translating it yields CATGSENTQYF.

This clonotype was observed many times. The chain links TRBV6-2 or TRBV6-3 to TRBJ2-1; TRBD2 agrees at 10 bases. The germline V gene has CDR1 MNHEY and CDR2 SVGEGT. This CDR3 contains 15 residues. The V gene end was trimmed by 6 bases and the J gene end by 3 bases; junction bases not matched to a gene: 5. CDR3 nucleotides: TGTGCCAGCAGACACGGACTAGCGGTCTACAATGAGCAGTTCTTC. Encoded protein: CASRHGLAVYNEQFF.

This clonotype was counted many times. This rearrangement joins TRBV4-3 to TRBJ2-7; 8 nucleotides match TRBD2. Trimming at V came to 0 bases and at J to 5 bases, leaving 9 bases not matched to a gene. From germline, CDR1 is LGHNA and CDR2 YSLEER. The CDR3 is 16 amino acids. CDR3 residues: CASSQDSQRGLHEQYF. The CDR3, as DNA: TGCGCCAGCAGCCAAGATTCCCAGCGGGGGCTACACGAGCAGTACTTC.

The chain employs TRBV7-3 and TRBJ2-5, with D possibly being TRBD1 (5 bases). The germline V gene encodes CDR1 SGHTA and CDR2 FQGTGA. The CDR3 is made up of 15 amino acids. The V and J ends lost 5 bases and 2 bases respectively, with 15 bases between them. As DNA, the CDR3 is TGTGCCAGCAGCAGTACTGGGCAGGGACAAGAGACCCAGTACTTC. The encoded protein is CASSSTGQGQETQYF.

This clonotype has a count of ten or more. The chain uses TRBV28 and TRBJ1-2; D is ambiguous. Trimming stripped 10 bases from V and 8 bases from J, with 17 bases between. The CDR3 is 12 amino acids. The germline V gene has CDR1 MDHEN and CDR2 SYDVKM. The DNA of the CDR3 is TGTGCCACCCGAGGACCGGTCGAGGGCTACACCTTC. Its translation: CATRGPVEGYTF.

This clonotype showed up many times. The rearrangement joins TRBV13 to TRBJ1-1; D is possibly TRBD1 (5 bases). CDR3 length: 14 amino acids. Trimming cost V 7 bases and J 2 bases, with 14 bases left between them. From germline, CDR1 is PRHDT and CDR2 FYEKMQ (reference sequence). The CDR3 DNA reads TGTGCCAGCATCTTCAGGGTGACAAACACTGAAGCTTTCTTT. Amino acid sequence: CASIFRVTNTEAFF.

The genes are TRBV19 and TRBJ2-6; D is perhaps TRBD2 (7 bases). The CDR3 covers 19 residues. Germline V CDR1 and CDR2: LNHDA, SQIVND (reference sequence). V gave up 4 bases and J gave up 0 bases, with 19 bases separating them. The CDR3 is CASSKERGASASGANVLTF. CDR3 bases: TGTGCCAGTAGTAAGGAACGGGGGGCTAGCGCCTCTGGGGCCAACGTCCTGACTTTC. The entire variable domain, with the rest obtained from reference TRBV19 and TRBJ2-6, is as follows: DGGITQSPKYLFRKEGQNVTLSCEQNLNHDAMYWYRQDPGQGLRLIYYSQIVNDFQKGDIAEGYSVSREKKESFPLTVTSAQKNPTAFYLCASSKERGASASGANVLTFGAGSRLTVL.

Ten or more counts support this clonotype. The genes are TRBV20-1 and TRBJ1-3; D is unclear. V lost 2 bases and J 2 bases, leaving 13 bases between the germline ends. Germline CDR1 and CDR2: DFQATT and SNEGSKA (reference sequence). This CDR3 is built from 15 residues. The CDR3 DNA is TGCAGTGCTAGACCCGACTCCTACCCTGGAAACACCATATATTTT. Translating gives CSARPDSYPGNTIYF.